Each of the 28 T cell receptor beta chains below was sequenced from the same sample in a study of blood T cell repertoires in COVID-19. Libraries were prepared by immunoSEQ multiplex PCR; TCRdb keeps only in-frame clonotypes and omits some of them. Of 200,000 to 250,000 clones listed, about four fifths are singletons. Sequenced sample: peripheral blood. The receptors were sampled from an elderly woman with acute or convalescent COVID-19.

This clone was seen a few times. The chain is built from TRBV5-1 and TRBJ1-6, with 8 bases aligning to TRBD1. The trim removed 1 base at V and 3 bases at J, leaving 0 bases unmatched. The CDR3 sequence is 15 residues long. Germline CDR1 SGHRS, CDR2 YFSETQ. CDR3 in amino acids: CASSLTGGYNSPLHF. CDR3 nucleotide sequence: TGCGCCAGCAGCTTGACAGGGGGCTATAATTCACCCCTCCACTTT.

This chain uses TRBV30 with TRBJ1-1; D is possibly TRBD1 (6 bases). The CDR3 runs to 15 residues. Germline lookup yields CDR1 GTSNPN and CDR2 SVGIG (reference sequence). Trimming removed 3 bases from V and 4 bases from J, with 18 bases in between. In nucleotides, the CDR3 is TGTGCCTGGAGGTCCAGAGGGGGATCGGGCACTGAAGCTTTCTTT. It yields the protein CAWRSRGGSGTEAFF.

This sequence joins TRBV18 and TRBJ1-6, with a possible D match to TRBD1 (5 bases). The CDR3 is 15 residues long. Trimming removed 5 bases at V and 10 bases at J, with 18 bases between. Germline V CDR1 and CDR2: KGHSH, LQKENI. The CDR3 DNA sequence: TGTGCCAGCTCATCAGGGACCGGAGGGATGTCACCCCTCCACTTT. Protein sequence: CASSSGTGGMSPLHF.

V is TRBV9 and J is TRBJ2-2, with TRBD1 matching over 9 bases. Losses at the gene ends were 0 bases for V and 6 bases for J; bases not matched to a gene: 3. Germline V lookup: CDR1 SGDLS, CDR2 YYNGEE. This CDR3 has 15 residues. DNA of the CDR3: TGTGCCAGCAGCGTAGGGACAGGGGAATCCGGGGAGCTGTTTTTT. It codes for CASSVGTGESGELFF.

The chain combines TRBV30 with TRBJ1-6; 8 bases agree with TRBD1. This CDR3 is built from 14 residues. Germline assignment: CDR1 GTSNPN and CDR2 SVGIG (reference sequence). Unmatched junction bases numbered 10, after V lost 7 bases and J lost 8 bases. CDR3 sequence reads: CAYLNRGRYSPLHF. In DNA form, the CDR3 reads TGTGCCTACTTAAACAGGGGGAGGTATTCACCCCTCCACTTT.

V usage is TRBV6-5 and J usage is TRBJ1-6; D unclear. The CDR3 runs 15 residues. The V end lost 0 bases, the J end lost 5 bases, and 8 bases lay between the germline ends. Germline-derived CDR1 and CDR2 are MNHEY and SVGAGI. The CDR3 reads CASSYSWQDNSPLHF. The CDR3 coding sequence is TGTGCCAGCAGTTACTCGTGGCAGGATAATTCACCCCTCCACTTT.

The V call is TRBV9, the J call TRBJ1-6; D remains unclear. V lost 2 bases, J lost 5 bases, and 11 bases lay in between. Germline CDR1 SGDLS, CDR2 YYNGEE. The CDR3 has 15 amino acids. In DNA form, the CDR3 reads TGTGCCAGCAGCGTCGATACAGCAAATAATTCACCCCTCCACTTT. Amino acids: CASSVDTANNSPLHF.

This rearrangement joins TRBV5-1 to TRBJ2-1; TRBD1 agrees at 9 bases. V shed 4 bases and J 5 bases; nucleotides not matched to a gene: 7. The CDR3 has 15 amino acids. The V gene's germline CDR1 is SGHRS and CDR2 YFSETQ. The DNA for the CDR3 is TGCGCCAGCAGCCCGGGACAGGGTCCTCACAATGAGCAGTTCTTC. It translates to CASSPGQGPHNEQFF.

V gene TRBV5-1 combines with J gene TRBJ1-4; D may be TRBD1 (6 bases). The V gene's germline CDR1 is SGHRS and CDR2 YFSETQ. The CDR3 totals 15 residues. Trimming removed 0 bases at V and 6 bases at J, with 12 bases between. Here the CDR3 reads CASSLAGTTDEKLFF. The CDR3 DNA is TGCGCCAGCAGCTTGGCTGGGACAACCGATGAAAAACTGTTTTTT.

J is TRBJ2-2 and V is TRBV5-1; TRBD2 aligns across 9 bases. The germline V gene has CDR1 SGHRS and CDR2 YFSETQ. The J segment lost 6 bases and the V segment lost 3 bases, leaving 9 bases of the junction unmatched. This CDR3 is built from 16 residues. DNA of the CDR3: TGCGCCAGCAGCTCACGGACTAGCGCCTTGCCCGGGGAGCTGTTTTTT. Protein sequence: CASSSRTSALPGELFF. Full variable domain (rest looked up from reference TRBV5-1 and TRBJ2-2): KAGVTQTPRYLIKTRGQQVTLSCSPISGHRSVSWYQQTPGQGLQFLFEYFSETQRNKGNFPGRFSGRQFSNSRSEMNVSTLELGDSALYLCASSSRTSALPGELFFGEGSRLTVL.

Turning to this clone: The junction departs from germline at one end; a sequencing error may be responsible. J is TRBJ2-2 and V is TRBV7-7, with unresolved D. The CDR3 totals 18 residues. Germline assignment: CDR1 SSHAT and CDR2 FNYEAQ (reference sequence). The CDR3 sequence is CASSLVHSLFENTGELFF. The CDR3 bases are TGTGCTAGCAGCTTAGTCCACAGCTTATTTGAGAACACCGGGGAGCTGTTTTTT.

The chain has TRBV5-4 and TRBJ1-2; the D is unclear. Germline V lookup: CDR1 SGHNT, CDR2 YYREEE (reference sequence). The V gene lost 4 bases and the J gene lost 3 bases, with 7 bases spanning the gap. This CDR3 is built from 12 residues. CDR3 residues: CASSQADYGYTF. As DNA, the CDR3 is TGTGCCAGCAGCCAGGCCGACTATGGCTACACCTTC.

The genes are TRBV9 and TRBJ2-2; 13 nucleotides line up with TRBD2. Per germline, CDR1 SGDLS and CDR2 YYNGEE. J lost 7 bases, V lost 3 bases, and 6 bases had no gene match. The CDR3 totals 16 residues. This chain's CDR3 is CASSGTSGGADGELFF. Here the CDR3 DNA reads TGTGCCAGCAGCGGAACTAGCGGGGGGGCCGACGGGGAGCTGTTTTTT.

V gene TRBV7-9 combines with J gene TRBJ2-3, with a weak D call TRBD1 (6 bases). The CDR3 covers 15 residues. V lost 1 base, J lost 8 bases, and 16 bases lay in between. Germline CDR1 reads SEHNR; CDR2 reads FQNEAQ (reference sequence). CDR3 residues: CASSLGASTQGTQYF. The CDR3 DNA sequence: TGTGCCAGCAGCTTAGGGGCCAGTACACAGGGTACGCAGTATTTT.

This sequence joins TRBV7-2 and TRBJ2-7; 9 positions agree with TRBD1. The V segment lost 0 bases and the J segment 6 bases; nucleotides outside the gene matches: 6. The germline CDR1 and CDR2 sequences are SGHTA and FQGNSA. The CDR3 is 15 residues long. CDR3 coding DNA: TGTGCCAGCAGCTTAGCGCCGGGACAGGGCTTCGAGCAGTACTTC. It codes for CASSLAPGQGFEQYF. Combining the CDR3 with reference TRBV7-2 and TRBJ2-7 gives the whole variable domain GAGVSQSPSNKVTEKGKDVELRCDPISGHTALYWYRQSLGQGLEFLIYFQGNSAPDKSGLPSDRFSAERTGGSVSTLTIQRTQQEDSAVYLCASSLAPGQGFEQYFGPGTRLTVT.

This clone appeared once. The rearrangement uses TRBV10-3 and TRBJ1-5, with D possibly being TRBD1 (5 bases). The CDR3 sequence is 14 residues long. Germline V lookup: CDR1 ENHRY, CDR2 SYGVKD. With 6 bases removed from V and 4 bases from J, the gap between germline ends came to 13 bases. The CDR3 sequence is CAISETAENQPQHF. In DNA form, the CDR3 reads TGTGCCATCAGCGAGACAGCCGAAAATCAGCCCCAGCATTTT.

CDR3 bases: TGTGCCAGCTCATCCGCACAGGGCTACGAGCAGTACTTC. As protein: CASSSAQGYEQYF. The chain carries TRBV18 and TRBJ2-7, with D tentatively TRBD1 (6 bases). The CDR3 is made up of 13 amino acids. The V gene's germline CDR1 is KGHSH and CDR2 LQKENI. V dropped 5 bases and J dropped 3 bases, with 11 bases sitting between them.

The CDR3 DNA reads TGTGCCAGCAGGAGACAGGGTTCGGATAATTCACCCCTCCACTTT. Translated: CASRRQGSDNSPLHF. The rearrangement uses TRBV7-6 and TRBJ1-6, with 7 bases aligning to TRBD1. This CDR3 spans 15 amino acids. The ends lost 6 bases at V and 5 bases at J; junction bases unmatched: 7. Germline loops: CDR1 SGHVS, CDR2 FNYEAQ.

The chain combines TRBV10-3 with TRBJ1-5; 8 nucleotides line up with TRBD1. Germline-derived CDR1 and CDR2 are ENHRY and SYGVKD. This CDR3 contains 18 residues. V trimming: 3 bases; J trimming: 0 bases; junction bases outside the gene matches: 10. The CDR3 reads CAISEQGGRGYSNQPQHF. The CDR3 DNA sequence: TGTGCCATCAGTGAACAGGGGGGGAGGGGCTATAGCAATCAGCCCCAGCATTTT.

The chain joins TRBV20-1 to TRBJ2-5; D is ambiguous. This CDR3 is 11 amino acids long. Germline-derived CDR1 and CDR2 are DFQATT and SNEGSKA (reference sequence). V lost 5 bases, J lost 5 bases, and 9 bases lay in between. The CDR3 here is CSARHRETQYF. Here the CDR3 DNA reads TGCAGTGCTCGCCATCGGGAGACCCAGTACTTC.

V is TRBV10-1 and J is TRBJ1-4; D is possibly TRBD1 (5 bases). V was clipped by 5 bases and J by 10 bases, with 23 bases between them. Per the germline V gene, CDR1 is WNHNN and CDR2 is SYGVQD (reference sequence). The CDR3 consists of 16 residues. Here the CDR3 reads CASSRYDHPGRGKLFF. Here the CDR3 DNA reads TGCGCCAGCAGTCGATACGACCACCCAGGGCGGGGAAAACTGTTTTTT.

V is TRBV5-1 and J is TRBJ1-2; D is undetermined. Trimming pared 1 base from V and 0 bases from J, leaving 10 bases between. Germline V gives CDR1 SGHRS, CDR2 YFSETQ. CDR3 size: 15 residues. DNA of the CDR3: TGCGCCAGCAGCTTGTACGGGGAAACTAACTATGGCTACACCTTC. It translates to CASSLYGETNYGYTF.

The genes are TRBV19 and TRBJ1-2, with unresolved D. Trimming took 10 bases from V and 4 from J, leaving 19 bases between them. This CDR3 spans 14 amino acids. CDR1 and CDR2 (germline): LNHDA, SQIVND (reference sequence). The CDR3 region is CATEAGVQPYGYTF. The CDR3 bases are TGTGCCACCGAAGCGGGAGTACAACCCTATGGCTACACCTTC. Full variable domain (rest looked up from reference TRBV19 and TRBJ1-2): DGGITQSPKYLFRKEGQNVTLSCEQNLNHDAMYWYRQDPGQGLRLIYYSQIVNDFQKGDIAEGYSVSREKKESFPLTVTSAQKNPTAFYLCATEAGVQPYGYTFGSGTRLTVV.

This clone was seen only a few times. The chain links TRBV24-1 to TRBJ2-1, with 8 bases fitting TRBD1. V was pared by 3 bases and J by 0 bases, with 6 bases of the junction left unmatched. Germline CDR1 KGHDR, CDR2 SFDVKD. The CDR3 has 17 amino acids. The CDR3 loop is CATSDARTGTSYNEQFF. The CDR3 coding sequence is TGTGCCACCAGTGATGCACGGACAGGGACCTCCTACAATGAGCAGTTCTTC.

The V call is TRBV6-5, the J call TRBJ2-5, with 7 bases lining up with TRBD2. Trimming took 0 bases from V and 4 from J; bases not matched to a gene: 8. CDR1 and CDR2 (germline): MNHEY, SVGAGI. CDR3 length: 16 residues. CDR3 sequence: CASSYSSGRGGETQYF. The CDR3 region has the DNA TGTGCCAGCAGTTACTCGTCTGGACGCGGGGGAGAGACCCAGTACTTC.

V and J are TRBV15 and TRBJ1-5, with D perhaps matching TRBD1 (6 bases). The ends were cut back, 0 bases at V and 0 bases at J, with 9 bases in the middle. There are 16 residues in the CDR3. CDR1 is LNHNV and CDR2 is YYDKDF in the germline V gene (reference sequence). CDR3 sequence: CATSRDTGNSNQPQHF. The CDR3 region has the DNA TGTGCCACCAGCAGAGATACAGGGAATAGCAATCAGCCCCAGCATTTT.

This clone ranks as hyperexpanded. Here the CDR3 reads CASSYNSESDTQYF. Written as DNA, the CDR3 is TGTGCCAGCAGTTACAATTCAGAATCAGATACGCAGTATTTT. This chain joins TRBV6-5 and TRBJ2-3; the D is unclear. The CDR3 runs 14 residues. The V end lost 2 bases, the J end lost 4 bases, and 10 bases lay between the germline ends. CDR1 and CDR2 (germline): MNHEY, SVGAGI.

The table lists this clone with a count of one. The CDR3 region is CASSQGGMNTEAFF. In nucleotides, the CDR3 is TGTGCCAGCTCACAGGGCGGGATGAACACTGAAGCTTTCTTT. The chain uses TRBV18 and TRBJ1-1; D unclear. V was pared by 4 bases and J by 0 bases, with 9 bases between. The CDR3 totals 14 residues. Germline assignment: CDR1 KGHSH and CDR2 LQKENI.